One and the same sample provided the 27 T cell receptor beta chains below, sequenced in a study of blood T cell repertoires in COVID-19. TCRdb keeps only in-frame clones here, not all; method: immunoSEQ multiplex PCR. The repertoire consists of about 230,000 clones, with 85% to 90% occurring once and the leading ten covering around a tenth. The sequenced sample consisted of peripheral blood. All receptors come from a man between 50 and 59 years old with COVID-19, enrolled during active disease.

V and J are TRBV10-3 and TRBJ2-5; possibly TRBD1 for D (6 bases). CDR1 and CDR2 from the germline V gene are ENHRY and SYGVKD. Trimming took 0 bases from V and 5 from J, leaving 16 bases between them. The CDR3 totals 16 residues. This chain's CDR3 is CAISESKTGPRETQYF. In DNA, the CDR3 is TGTGCCATCAGTGAGTCGAAGACAGGTCCGAGGGAGACCCAGTACTTC.

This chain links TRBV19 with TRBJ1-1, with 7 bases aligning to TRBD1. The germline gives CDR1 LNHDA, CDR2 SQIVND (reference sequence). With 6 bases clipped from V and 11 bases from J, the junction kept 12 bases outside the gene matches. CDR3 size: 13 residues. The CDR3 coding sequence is TGTGCCAGTAGCCCGACAGGGACCTTGGATGCTTTCTTT. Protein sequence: CASSPTGTLDAFF.

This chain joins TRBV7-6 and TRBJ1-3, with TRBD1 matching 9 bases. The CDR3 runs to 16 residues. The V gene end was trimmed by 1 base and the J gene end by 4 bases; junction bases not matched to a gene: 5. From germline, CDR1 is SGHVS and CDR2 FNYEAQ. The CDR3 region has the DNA TGTGCCAGCAGCTTAGTACAGGGGGCAGGAGGAAACACCATATATTTT. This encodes CASSLVQGAGGNTIYF.

In nucleotides, the CDR3 is TGCAGCGTTGGTGCGTCGCTAGGTCAGGGGAACTCCTACGAGCAGTACTTC. As protein: CSVGASLGQGNSYEQYF. The rearrangement joins TRBV29-1 to TRBJ2-7, with D possibly TRBD1 on 6 matching bases. V lost 4 bases, J lost 0 bases, and 22 bases lay in between. The CDR3 extends over 17 amino acids. Germline CDR1 and CDR2: SQVTM and ANQGSEA.

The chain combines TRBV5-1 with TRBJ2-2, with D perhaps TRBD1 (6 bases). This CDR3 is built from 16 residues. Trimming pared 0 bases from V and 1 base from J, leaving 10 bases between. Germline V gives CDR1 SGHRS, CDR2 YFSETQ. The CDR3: CASSLESGVNTGELFF. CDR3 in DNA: TGCGCCAGCAGCTTGGAGTCAGGGGTGAACACCGGGGAGCTGTTTTTT.

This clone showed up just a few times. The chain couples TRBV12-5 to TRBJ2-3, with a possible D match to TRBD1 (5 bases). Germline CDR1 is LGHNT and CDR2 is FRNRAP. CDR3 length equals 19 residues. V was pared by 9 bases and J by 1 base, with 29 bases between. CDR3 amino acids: CASAQGALYGVPGTDTQYF. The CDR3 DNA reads TGTGCTAGCGCCCAAGGGGCCCTGTATGGGGTCCCTGGCACAGATACGCAGTATTTT.

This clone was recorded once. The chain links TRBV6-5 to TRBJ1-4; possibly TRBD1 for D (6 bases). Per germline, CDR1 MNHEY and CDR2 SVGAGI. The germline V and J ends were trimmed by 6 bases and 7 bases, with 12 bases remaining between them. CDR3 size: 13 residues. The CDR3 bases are TGTGCCAGCAGCACAGGGTCAAGTGAAAAACTGTTTTTT. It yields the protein CASSTGSSEKLFF.

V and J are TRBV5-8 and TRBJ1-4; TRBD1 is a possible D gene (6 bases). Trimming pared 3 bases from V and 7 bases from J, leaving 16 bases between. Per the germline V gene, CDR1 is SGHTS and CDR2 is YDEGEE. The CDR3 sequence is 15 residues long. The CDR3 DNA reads TGTGCCAGCAGCTCCCCGACAGGACTTGGTGAAAAACTGTTTTTT. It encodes CASSSPTGLGEKLFF.

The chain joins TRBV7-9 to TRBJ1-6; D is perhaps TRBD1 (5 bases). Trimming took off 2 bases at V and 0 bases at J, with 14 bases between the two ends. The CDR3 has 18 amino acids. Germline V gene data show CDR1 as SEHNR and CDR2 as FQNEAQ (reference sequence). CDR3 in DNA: TGTGCCAGCAGCTTATACGGCGACGGACACTCCTATAATTCACCCCTCCACTTT. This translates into CASSLYGDGHSYNSPLHF. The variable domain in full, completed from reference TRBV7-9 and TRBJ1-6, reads DTGVSQNPRHKITKRGQNVTFRCDPISEHNRLYWYRQTLGQGPEFLTYFQNEAQLEKSRLLSDRFSAERPKGSFSTLEIQRTEQGDSAMYLCASSLYGDGHSYNSPLHFGNGTRLTVT.

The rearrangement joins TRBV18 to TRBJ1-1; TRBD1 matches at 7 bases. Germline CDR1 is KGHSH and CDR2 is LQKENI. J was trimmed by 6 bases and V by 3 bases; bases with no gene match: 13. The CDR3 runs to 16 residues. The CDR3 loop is CASSPTLLTGTAEAFF. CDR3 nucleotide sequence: TGTGCCAGCTCACCGACTCTCCTCACCGGGACAGCTGAAGCTTTCTTT.

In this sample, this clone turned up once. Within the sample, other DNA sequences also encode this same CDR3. In nucleotides, the CDR3 is TGCGCCAGCAGCTCGTCCTACGAGCAGTACTTC. It specifies CASSSSYEQYF. V usage is TRBV5-1 and J usage is TRBJ2-7, with D uncertain. Germline CDR1 is SGHRS and CDR2 is YFSETQ. V was cut by 3 bases and J by 1 base, with 2 bases left in between. The CDR3 has 11 amino acids. The variable domain in full, with the rest retrieved from reference TRBV5-1 and TRBJ2-7, is KAGVTQTPRYLIKTRGQQVTLSCSPISGHRSVSWYQQTPGQGLQFLFEYFSETQRNKGNFPGRFSGRQFSNSRSEMNVSTLELGDSALYLCASSSSYEQYFGPGTRLTVT.

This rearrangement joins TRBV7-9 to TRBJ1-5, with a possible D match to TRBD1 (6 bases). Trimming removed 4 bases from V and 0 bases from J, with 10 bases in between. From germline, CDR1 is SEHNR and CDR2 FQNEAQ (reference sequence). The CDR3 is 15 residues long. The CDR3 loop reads CASSSTGNSNQPQHF. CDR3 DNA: TGTGCCAGCAGCTCGACAGGAAATAGCAATCAGCCCCAGCATTTT. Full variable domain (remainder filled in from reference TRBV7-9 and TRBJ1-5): DTGVSQNPRHKITKRGQNVTFRCDPISEHNRLYWYRQTLGQGPEFLTYFQNEAQLEKSRLLSDRFSAERPKGSFSTLEIQRTEQGDSAMYLCASSSTGNSNQPQHFGDGTRLSIL.

In nucleotides, the CDR3 is TGTGCCTGGAGTCGGGGGACCGGGAACATTCAGTACTTC. It encodes CAWSRGTGNIQYF. The chain uses TRBV30 and TRBJ2-4; possible D gene TRBD2, 6 bases. Trimming shortened V by 2 bases and J by 7 bases, and 12 bases separated the two germline ends. The length of the CDR3 is 13 residues. Germline V gene sequence: CDR1 GTSNPN, CDR2 SVGIG (reference sequence).

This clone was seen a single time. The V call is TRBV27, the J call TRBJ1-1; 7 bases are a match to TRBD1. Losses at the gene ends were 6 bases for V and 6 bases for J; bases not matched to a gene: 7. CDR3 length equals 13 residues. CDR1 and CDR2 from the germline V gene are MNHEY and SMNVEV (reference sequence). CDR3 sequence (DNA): TGTGCCAGCAGACCTACAGGGGTCGCTGAAGCTTTCTTT. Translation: CASRPTGVAEAFF.

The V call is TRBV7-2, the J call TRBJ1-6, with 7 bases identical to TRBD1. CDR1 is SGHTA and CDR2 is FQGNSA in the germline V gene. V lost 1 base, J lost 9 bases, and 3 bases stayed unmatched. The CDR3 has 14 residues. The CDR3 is CASSLGDSRSPLHF. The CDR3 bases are TGTGCCAGCAGCTTAGGGGACAGTCGTTCACCCCTCCACTTT.

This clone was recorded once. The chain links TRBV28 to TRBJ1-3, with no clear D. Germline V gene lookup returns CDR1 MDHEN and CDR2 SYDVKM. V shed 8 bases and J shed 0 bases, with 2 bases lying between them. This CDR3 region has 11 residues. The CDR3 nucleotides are TGTGCCAGCTACTCTGGAAACACCATATATTTT. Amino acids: CASYSGNTIYF.

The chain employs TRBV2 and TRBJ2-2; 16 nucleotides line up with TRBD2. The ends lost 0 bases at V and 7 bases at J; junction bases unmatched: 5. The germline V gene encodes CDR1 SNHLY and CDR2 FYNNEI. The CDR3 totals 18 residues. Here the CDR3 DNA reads TGTGCCAGCAGTGAAGCCCCGGGACTAGCGGGAGGGTTCGGGGAGCTGTTTTTT. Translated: CASSEAPGLAGGFGELFF.

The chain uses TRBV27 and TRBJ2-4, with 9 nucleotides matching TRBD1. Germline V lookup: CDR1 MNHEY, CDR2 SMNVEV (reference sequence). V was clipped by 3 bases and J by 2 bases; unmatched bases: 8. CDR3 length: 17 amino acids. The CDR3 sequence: CASSFTGQGRTKNIQYF. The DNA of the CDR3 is TGTGCCAGCAGTTTCACCGGACAGGGGAGAACCAAAAACATTCAGTACTTC.

CDR3 bases: TGTGCCAGCAGTCCAGGACAGTTAAGCTCCTACAATGAGCAGTTCTTC. Amino acids: CASSPGQLSSYNEQFF. The V and J genes are TRBV28 and TRBJ2-1, with TRBD1 as a possible D gene (6 bases). From germline, CDR1 is MDHEN and CDR2 SYDVKM. Deletions cut 5 bases from V and 0 bases from J, with 14 bases between. CDR3 length equals 16 residues.

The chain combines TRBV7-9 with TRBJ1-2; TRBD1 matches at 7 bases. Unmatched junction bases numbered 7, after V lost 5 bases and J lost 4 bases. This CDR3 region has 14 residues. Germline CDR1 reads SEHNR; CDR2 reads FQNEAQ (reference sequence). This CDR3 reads CASSQAGTVYGYTF. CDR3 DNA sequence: TGTGCCAGCAGCCAAGCCGGGACAGTCTATGGCTACACCTTC. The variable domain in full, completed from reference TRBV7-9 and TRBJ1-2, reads DTGVSQNPRHKITKRGQNVTFRCDPISEHNRLYWYRQTLGQGPEFLTYFQNEAQLEKSRLLSDRFSAERPKGSFSTLEIQRTEQGDSAMYLCASSQAGTVYGYTFGSGTRLTVV.

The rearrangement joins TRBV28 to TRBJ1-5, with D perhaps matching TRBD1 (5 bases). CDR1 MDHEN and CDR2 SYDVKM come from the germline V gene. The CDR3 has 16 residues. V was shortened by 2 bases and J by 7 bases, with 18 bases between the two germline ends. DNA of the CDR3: TGTGCCAGCAGTTTAGTACAGGCGGGCCGGGGGCAGCCCCAGCATTTT. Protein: CASSLVQAGRGQPQHF.

For the CDR3, the DNA is TGTGCCAGCAGCCAATTTTCCGGGGGGGTCTCACCCCTCCACTTT. Translation gives CASSQFSGGVSPLHF. The V gene is TRBV3-1 (or the pseudogene TRBV3-2), the J gene TRBJ1-6; possible D gene TRBD1, 5 bases. CDR1 and CDR2 (germline): LGHDT, YNNKEL (reference sequence). The V and J ends lost 2 bases and 10 bases respectively, with 15 bases between them. The CDR3 length is 15 residues.

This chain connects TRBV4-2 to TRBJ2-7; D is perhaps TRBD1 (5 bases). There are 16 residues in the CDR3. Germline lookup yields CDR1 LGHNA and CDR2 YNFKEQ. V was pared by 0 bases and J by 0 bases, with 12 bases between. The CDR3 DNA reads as TGTGCCAGCAGCCAAGACCTTTCTGACAGCTCCTACGAGCAGTACTTC. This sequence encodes CASSQDLSDSSYEQYF.

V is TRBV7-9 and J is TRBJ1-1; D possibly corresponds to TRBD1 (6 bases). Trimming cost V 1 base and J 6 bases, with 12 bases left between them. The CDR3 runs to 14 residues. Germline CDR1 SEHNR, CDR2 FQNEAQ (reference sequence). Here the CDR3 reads CASSLVTQGAEAFF. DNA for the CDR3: TGTGCCAGCAGCTTAGTAACACAGGGCGCTGAAGCTTTCTTT.

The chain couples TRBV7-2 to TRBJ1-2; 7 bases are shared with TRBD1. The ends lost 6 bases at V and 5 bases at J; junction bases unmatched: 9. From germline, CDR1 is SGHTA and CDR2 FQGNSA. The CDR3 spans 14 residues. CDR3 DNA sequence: TGTGCCAGCAGTTCAAACAGGGGAAGTTATGGCTACACCTTC. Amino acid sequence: CASSSNRGSYGYTF.

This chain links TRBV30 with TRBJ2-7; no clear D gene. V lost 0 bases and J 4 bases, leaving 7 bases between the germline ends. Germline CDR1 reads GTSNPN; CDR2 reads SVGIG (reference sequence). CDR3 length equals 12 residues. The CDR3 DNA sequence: TGTGCCTGGAGTGTAAGCAATTACGAGCAGTACTTC. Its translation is CAWSVSNYEQYF. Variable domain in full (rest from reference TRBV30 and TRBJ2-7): SQTIHQWPATLVQPVGSPLSLECTVEGTSNPNLYWYRQAAGRGLQLLFYSVGIGQISSEVPQNLSASRPQDRQFILSSKKLLLSDSGFYLCAWSVSNYEQYFGPGTRLTVT.

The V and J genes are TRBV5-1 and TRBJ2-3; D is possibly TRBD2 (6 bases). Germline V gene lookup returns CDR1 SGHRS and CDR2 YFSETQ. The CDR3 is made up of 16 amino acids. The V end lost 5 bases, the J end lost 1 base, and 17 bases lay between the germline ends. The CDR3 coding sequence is TGCGCCAGCAGGGTGGGAGCCCAGCGGGGCACAGATACGCAGTATTTT. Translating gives CASRVGAQRGTDTQYF.